This T cell receptor beta chain was found in a study of T cells in Graves' hyperthyroidism and ophthalmopathy. Only one count was recorded for this clonotype. Its cognate antigen is unknown. A much bigger clone sits one base away, suggesting this may be a read error. Thyroid ultrasound, orbital computed tomography, clinical symptoms, and serum thyroxine and TRAb underpinned diagnoses. The CDR3 is 13 residues long. The V gene's germline CDR1 is MNHEY and CDR2 SVGAGI. Amplification of TCR beta CDR3 regions used RNA as the template. The study used the HTBI primer set for a first-round RT-PCR of the TCR CDR3. TCRdb reprocessed the multiplex PCR reads with MiXCR, giving one entry per CDR3 protein. Here the sample spans about 420,000 distinct CDR3 sequences, more than 15% being singletons. Study results and limitations: A model of 13 V-J features distinguished ophthalmopathy from stable hyperthyroidism.

J is TRBJ2-5 and V is TRBV6-5; tentative D call: TRBD2 (6 bases). This TCR derives from a woman younger than 35 with Graves' hyperthyroidism. The sample comprised blood. The CDR3 region is CASSYRGGETHYF. The CDR3 nucleotides read TGTGCCAGCAGTTACCGGGGCGGGGAGACCCATTACTTC.